This passage covers 17 T cell receptor beta chains from one sample sequenced in a study of naive CD8 T cells in extremely preterm neonates. This table comes from immunoSEQ multiplex PCR, and its TCRdb copy is limited to in-frame clones, with some not included. Among some 4,900 clones, around 97% were seen once, and the ten largest hold 0.47%. Deliveries were elective term cesareans at about 37-41 weeks, with no labor or membrane rupture. The sequencing sample was made of naive CD8+ T cells from cord blood. These receptors were obtained from a newborn in good health.

The gene calls are TRBV12-5 and TRBJ2-2, with D possibly being TRBD1 (5 bases). Trimming removed 3 bases at V and 1 base at J, with 9 bases between. The CDR3 extends over 15 amino acids. The germline V gene encodes CDR1 LGHNT and CDR2 FRNRAP. This chain's CDR3 is CASGFKGVNTGELFF. DNA of the CDR3: TGTGCTAGTGGTTTTAAAGGGGTGAACACCGGGGAGCTGTTTTTT.

The rearrangement uses TRBV11-2 and TRBJ1-2, with D possibly matching TRBD1 (6 bases). Germline CDR1 reads SGHAT; CDR2 reads FQNNGV. This CDR3 spans 15 amino acids. V lost 0 bases and J 4 bases, leaving 12 bases between the germline ends. The CDR3 DNA is TGTGCCAGCAGCTTAGATCGGCAGGGGTCCTATGGCTACACCTTC. Translation gives CASSLDRQGSYGYTF.

Here the CDR3 reads CASKEVASTDTQYF. Here the CDR3 DNA reads TGTGCCAGCAAGGAGGTTGCAAGCACAGATACGCAGTATTTT. The chain links TRBV27 to TRBJ2-3; perhaps TRBD2 as D (5 bases). V lost 7 bases and J 0 bases, leaving 11 bases between the germline ends. The CDR3 contains 14 residues. In germline, CDR1 is MNHEY, CDR2 SMNVEV (reference sequence).

This sequence joins TRBV10-1 and TRBJ2-2; 10 bases are shared with TRBD2. Germline assignment: CDR1 WNHNN and CDR2 SYGVQD (reference sequence). V lost 5 bases, J lost 1 base, and 4 bases stayed unmatched. The CDR3 extends over 16 amino acids. The CDR3 is CASSPGLAVNTGELFF. Written as DNA, the CDR3 is TGCGCCAGCAGTCCTGGACTAGCGGTGAACACCGGGGAGCTGTTTTTT.

The chain has TRBV7-3 and TRBJ2-1; TRBD2 aligns across 11 bases. V trimming: 5 bases; J trimming: 4 bases; junction bases outside the gene matches: 7. Looked up from germline, CDR1 is SGHTA and CDR2 is FQGTGA. This CDR3 contains 16 residues. CDR3 nucleotide sequence: TGTGCCAGCAGCCCCCTAGCGGGGGGCCTGTACAATGAGCAGTTCTTC. This gives the protein CASSPLAGGLYNEQFF.

V is TRBV6-5 and J is TRBJ2-3, with 12 positions matching TRBD2. The CDR3 is made up of 16 amino acids. Germline V CDR1 and CDR2: MNHEY, SVGAGI. The trim removed 2 bases at V and 5 bases at J, leaving 5 bases unmatched. The CDR3 region has the DNA TGTGCCAGCAGTTACCCTAGCGGGGGGGCAGGAGATACGCAGTATTTT. As protein: CASSYPSGGAGDTQYF.

This chain connects TRBV18 to TRBJ2-3, with D perhaps matching TRBD2 (6 bases). This CDR3 contains 16 residues. Trimming removed 0 bases from V and 0 bases from J, with 10 bases in between. Germline CDR1 KGHSH, CDR2 LQKENI. The CDR3: CASSPPSGSSTDTQYF. CDR3 DNA: TGTGCCAGCTCACCACCCAGCGGGTCGAGCACAGATACGCAGTATTTT.

This clone appeared once. The chain has TRBV4-1 and TRBJ2-5, with a weak D call TRBD2 (7 bases). The CDR3 contains 14 residues. CDR1 and CDR2 (germline): MGHRA, YSYEKL. V dropped 3 bases and J dropped 2 bases, with 10 bases sitting between them. The CDR3 DNA sequence: TGCGCCAGCAGCCAGCGGGGGACACAAGAGACCCAGTACTTC. Protein product: CASSQRGTQETQYF.

This clone came up once. This chain connects TRBV21-1 to TRBJ2-1; whether TRBD2, the table's D call, matches the DNA was not checked. TRBV21-1 is a known pseudogene. The CDR3 spans 18 residues. The CDR3 nucleotides are TGTGCCAGCAGCAAGGGGACTAGCGGGGGGCCACCAGATCATGAGCAGTTCTTC. This sequence encodes CASSKGTSGGPPDHEQFF.

The gene calls are TRBV27 and TRBJ2-5; a weak D match, TRBD2 (5 bases). The CDR3 consists of 15 residues. CDR1 and CDR2 (germline): MNHEY, SMNVEV (reference sequence). The germline V and J ends were trimmed by 6 bases and 5 bases, with 19 bases remaining between them. The CDR3 DNA reads TGTGCCAGCAGAACTCTCCTCGGGGTGAGGGAGACCCAGTACTTC. Protein product: CASRTLLGVRETQYF.

This clone is a singleton in its sample. V is TRBV11-2 and J is TRBJ1-1, with 9 positions matching TRBD1. The CDR3 consists of 16 residues. V gave up 2 bases and J gave up 4 bases; unmatched junction bases: 8. From germline, CDR1 is SGHAT and CDR2 FQNNGV. This chain's CDR3 is CASSLRLETGGTEAFF. CDR3 DNA sequence: TGTGCCAGCAGCTTAAGGCTAGAGACAGGGGGCACTGAAGCTTTCTTT.

The V gene is TRBV10-2, the J gene TRBJ2-1, with 7 bases identical to TRBD2. With 3 bases clipped from V and 0 bases from J, the junction kept 2 bases outside the gene matches. Germline V gene sequence: CDR1 WSHSY, CDR2 SAAADI. The CDR3 contains 15 residues. CDR3 residues: CASSEGGSSYNEQFF. CDR3 in DNA: TGCGCCAGCAGTGAAGGCGGGAGCTCCTACAATGAGCAGTTCTTC.

The chain links TRBV4-1 to TRBJ2-5; D perhaps matches TRBD2 (6 bases). This CDR3 has 14 residues. Germline CDR1 and CDR2: MGHRA and YSYEKL. Between the trimmed V and J ends, which lost 5 bases and 5 bases, there was a span of 15 bases. CDR3 sequence: CASSSQGGYETQYF. The CDR3 nucleotides are TGCGCCAGCAGCTCCCAGGGAGGCTACGAGACCCAGTACTTC.

This clone was seen only once. The CDR3 sequence is CASSAPPGYNEQFF. The CDR3 DNA follows: TGTGCCAGCAGCGCCCCCCCGGGTTACAATGAGCAGTTCTTC. The chain employs TRBV9 and TRBJ2-1; D not certain. Trimming shortened V by 3 bases and J by 4 bases, and 11 bases separated the two germline ends. Germline-derived CDR1 and CDR2 are SGDLS and YYNGEE. The CDR3 is made up of 14 amino acids.

The chain employs TRBV28 and TRBJ2-1, with 12 bases lining up with TRBD1. Germline trimming cut 3 bases from V and 5 bases from J; bases unmatched to any gene: 2. The CDR3 totals 15 residues. CDR1 is MDHEN, CDR2 SYDVKM, per germline. The CDR3 DNA sequence: TGTGCCAGCAGTTTTGGGACAGGGGGCAACAATGAGCAGTTCTTC. This gives the protein CASSFGTGGNNEQFF.

The sample holds one count of this clone. The chain joins TRBV11-2 to TRBJ1-1; D gene ambiguous. The CDR3 totals 15 residues. Trimming pared 5 bases from V and 2 bases from J, leaving 15 bases between. The germline gives CDR1 SGHAT, CDR2 FQNNGV. CDR3: CASSPGWRPNTEAFF. DNA of the CDR3: TGTGCCAGCAGCCCCGGATGGAGACCTAACACTGAAGCTTTCTTT.

The rearrangement uses TRBV5-1 and TRBJ2-3; 10 nucleotides line up with TRBD2. CDR3 length equals 14 residues. With 6 bases clipped from V and 3 bases from J, the junction kept 4 bases outside the gene matches. Germline V gene data show CDR1 as SGHRS and CDR2 as YFSETQ. This CDR3 is CASTSGGRTDTQYF. Written as DNA, the CDR3 is TGCGCCAGCACTAGCGGGGGTAGGACAGATACGCAGTATTTT.